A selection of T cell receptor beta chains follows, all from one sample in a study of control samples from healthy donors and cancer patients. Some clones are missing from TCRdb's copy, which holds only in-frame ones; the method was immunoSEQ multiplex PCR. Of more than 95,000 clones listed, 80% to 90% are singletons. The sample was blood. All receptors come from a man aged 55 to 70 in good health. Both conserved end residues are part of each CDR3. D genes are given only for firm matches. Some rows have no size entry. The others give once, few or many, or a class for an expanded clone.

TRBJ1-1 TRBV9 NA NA CASSVAIKGGVTEAFF TGTGCCAGCAGCGTAGCTATTAAAGGGGGAGTCACTGAAGCTTTCTTT
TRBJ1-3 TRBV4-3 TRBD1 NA CASSQDRRTGAGNTIYF TGCGCCAGCAGCCAAGACCGCAGGACAGGGGCTGGAAACACCATATATTTT
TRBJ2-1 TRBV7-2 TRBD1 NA CASSVDRVNEQFF TGTGCCAGCAGCGTGGACAGGGTAAATGAGCAGTTCTTC
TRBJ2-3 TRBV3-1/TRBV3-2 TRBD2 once CASSQDGGNTDTQYF TGTGCCAGCAGCCAAGACGGGGGGAACACAGATACGCAGTATTTT
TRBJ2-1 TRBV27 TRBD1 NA CASNRRSGGASNEQFF TGTGCCAGCAATAGGCGTTCAGGGGGCGCGTCAAATGAGCAGTTCTTC
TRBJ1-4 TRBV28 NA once CASSSASGEKLFF TGTGCCAGCAGTTCAGCCAGTGGAGAAAAACTGTTTTTT
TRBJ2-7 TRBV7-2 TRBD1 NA CASSSTGGGAYEQYF TGTGCCAGCAGCTCTACAGGGGGAGGCGCCTACGAGCAGTACTTC
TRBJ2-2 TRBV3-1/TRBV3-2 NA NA CASSQNSGATGELFF TGTGCCAGCAGCCAAAACTCAGGGGCCACCGGGGAGCTGTTTTTT
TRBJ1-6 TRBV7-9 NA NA CASSLEGNNSPLHF TGTGCCAGCAGCTTAGAAGGAAATAATTCACCCCTCCACTTT
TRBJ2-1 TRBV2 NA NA CASSDRVGVGEQFF TGTGCCAGCAGTGATCGGGTCGGTGTCGGTGAGCAGTTCTTC
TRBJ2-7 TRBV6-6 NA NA CASTPEGVSYEQYF TGTGCCAGCACACCCGAGGGAGTCTCCTACGAGCAGTACTTC
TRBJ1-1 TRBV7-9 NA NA CASSLWAGRKNTEAFF TGTGCCAGCAGCTTATGGGCAGGGCGGAAGAACACTGAAGCTTTCTTT
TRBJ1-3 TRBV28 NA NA CASSPTSRYNSGNTIYF TGTGCCAGCAGTCCCACTTCACGGTATAACTCTGGAAACACCATATATTTT
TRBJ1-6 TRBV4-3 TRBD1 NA CASSQDLGTGRDSPLHF TGCGCCAGCAGCCAAGACCTCGGGACAGGGCGTGATTCACCCCTCCACTTT
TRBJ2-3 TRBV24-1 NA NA CATSDLFRDTDTQYF TGTGCCACCAGTGATTTGTTTCGGGACACAGATACGCAGTATTTT
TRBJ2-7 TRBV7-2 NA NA CASSSLRYEQYF TGTGCCAGCAGCTCCTTGAGGTATGAGCAGTACTTC
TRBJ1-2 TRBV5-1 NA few CASSLVADYGYTF TGCGCCAGCAGCTTGGTGGCAGACTATGGCTACACCTTC